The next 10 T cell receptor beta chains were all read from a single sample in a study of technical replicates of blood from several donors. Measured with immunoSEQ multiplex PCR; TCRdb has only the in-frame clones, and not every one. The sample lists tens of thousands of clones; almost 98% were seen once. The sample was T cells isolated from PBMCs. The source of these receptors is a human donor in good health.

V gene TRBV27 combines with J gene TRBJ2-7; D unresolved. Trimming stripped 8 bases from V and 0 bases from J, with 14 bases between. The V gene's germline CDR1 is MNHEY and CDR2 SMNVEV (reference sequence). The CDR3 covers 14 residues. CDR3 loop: CASRWAGSSYEQYF. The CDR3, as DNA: TGTGCCAGCCGATGGGCAGGAAGCTCCTACGAGCAGTACTTC.

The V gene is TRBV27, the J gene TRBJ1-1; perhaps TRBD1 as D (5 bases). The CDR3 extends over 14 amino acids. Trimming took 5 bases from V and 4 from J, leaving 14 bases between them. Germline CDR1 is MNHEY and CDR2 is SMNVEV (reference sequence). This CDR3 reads CASSPPGYGTEAFF. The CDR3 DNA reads TGTGCCAGCAGTCCTCCAGGGTACGGCACTGAAGCTTTCTTT.

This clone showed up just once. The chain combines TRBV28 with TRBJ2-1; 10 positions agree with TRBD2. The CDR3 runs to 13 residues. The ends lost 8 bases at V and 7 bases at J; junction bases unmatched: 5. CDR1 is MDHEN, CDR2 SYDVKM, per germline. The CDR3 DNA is TGTGCCAGCGACCCAGCGGGAGGGAATGAGCAGTTCTTC. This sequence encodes CASDPAGGNEQFF.

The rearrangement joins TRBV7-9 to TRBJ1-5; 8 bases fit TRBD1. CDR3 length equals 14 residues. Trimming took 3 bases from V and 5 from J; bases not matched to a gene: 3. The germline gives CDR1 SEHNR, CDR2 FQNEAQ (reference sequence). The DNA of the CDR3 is TGTGCCAGCAGCTTTGCGGACAGGGATCAGCCCCAGCATTTT. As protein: CASSFADRDQPQHF.

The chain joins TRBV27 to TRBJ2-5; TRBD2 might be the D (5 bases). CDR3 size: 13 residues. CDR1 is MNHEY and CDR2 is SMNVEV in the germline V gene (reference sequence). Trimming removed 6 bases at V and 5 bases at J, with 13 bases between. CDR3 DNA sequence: TGTGCCAGCAGCTACCGGAGGCGGGAGACCCAGTACTTC. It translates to CASSYRRRETQYF.

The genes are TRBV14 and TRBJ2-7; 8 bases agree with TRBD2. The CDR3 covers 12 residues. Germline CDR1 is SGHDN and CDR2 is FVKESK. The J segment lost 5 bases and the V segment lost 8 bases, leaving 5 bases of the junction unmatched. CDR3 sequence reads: CASSRGGNEQYF. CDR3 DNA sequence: TGTGCCAGCTCCCGCGGGGGGAACGAGCAGTACTTC.

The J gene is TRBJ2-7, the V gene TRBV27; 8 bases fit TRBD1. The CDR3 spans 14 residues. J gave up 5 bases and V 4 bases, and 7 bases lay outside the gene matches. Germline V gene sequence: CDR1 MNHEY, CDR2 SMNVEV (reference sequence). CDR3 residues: CASSSTGGVHEQYF. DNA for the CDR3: TGTGCCAGCAGTTCCACAGGGGGTGTCCACGAGCAGTACTTC.

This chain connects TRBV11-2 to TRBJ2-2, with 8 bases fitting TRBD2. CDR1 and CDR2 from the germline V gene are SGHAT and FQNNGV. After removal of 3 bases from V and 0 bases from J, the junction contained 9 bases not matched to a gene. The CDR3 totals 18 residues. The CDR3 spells CASSFVWGGGPNTGELFF. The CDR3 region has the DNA TGTGCCAGCAGCTTTGTATGGGGCGGGGGGCCGAACACCGGGGAGCTGTTTTTT.

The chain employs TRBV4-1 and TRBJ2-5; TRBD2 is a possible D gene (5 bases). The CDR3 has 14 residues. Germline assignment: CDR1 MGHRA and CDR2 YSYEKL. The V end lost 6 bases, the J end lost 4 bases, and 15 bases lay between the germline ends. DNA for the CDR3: TGCGCCAGCAGTCCAGAGGGTGCAGTAGAGACCCAGTACTTC. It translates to CASSPEGAVETQYF.

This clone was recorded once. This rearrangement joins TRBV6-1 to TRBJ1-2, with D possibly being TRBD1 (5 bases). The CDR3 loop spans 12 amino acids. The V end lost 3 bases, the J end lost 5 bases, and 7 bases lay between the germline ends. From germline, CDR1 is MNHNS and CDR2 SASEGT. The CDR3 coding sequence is TGTGCCAGCAGTGACACAGGATATGGCTACACCTTC. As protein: CASSDTGYGYTF.